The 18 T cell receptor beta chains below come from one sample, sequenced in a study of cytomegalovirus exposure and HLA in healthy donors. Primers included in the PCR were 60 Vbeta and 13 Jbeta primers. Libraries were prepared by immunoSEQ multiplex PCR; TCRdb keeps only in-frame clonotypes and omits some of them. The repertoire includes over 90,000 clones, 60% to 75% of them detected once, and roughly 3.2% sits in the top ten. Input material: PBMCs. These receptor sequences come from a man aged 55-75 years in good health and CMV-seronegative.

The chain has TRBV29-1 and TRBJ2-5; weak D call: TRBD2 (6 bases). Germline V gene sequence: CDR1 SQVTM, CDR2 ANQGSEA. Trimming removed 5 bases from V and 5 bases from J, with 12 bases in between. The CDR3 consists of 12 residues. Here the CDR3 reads CSVSPSVETQYF. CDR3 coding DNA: TGCAGCGTTTCACCTAGCGTCGAGACCCAGTACTTC. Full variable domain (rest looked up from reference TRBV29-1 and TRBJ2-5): SAVISQKPSRDICQRGTSLTIQCQVDSQVTMMFWYRQQPGQSLTLIATANQGSEATYESGFVIDKFPISRPNLTFSTLTVSNMSPEDSSIYLCSVSPSVETQYFGPGTRLLVL.

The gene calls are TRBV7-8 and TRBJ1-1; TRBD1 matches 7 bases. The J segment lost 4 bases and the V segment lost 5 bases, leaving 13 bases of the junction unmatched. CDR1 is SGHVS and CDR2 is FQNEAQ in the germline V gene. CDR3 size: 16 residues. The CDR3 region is CASSHRTTGLSTEAFF. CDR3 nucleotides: TGTGCCAGCAGCCACCGTACGACAGGGTTAAGCACTGAAGCTTTCTTT.

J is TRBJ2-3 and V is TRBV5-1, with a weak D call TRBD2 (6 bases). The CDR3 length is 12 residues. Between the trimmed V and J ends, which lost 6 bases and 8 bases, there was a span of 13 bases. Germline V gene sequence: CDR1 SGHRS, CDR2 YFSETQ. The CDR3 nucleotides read TGCGCCAGCAATGAGGAGGGGAGTACGCAGTATTTT. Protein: CASNEEGSTQYF. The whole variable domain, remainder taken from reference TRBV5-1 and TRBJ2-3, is KAGVTQTPRYLIKTRGQQVTLSCSPISGHRSVSWYQQTPGQGLQFLFEYFSETQRNKGNFPGRFSGRQFSNSRSEMNVSTLELGDSALYLCASNEEGSTQYFGPGTRLTVL.

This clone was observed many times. CDR3 residues: CASSDGGGSTDTQYF. CDR3 in DNA: TGTGCCAGCAGTGACGGTGGGGGCAGCACAGATACGCAGTATTTT. The chain has TRBV6-4 and TRBJ2-3; D might be TRBD1 (6 bases). V gave up 2 bases and J gave up 0 bases, with 9 bases separating them. This CDR3 contains 15 residues. Germline-derived CDR1 and CDR2 are MRHNA and SNTAGT.

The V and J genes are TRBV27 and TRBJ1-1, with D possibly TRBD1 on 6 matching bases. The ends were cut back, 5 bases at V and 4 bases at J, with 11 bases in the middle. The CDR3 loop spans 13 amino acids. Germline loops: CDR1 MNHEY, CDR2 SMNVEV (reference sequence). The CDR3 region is CASSAQGRTEAFF. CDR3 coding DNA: TGTGCCAGCAGTGCGCAGGGGCGCACTGAAGCTTTCTTT.

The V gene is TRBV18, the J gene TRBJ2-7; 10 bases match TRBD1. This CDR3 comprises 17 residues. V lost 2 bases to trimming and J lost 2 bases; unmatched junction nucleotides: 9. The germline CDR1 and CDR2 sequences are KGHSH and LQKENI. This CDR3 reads CASSPLGQGPAPYEQYF. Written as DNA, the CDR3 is TGTGCCAGCTCACCATTGGGACAGGGGCCCGCACCCTACGAGCAGTACTTC.

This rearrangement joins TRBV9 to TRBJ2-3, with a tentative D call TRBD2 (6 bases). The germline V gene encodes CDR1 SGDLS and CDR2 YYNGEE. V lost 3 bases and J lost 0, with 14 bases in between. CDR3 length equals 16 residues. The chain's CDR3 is CASSAIGAGSTDTQYF. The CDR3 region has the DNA TGTGCCAGCAGCGCGATCGGCGCGGGAAGCACAGATACGCAGTATTTT.

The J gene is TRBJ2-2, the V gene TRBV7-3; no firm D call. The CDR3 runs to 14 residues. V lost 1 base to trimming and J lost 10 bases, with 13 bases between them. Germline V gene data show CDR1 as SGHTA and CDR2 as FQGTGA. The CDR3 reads CASSLRQSGSELFF. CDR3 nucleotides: TGTGCCAGCAGCTTAAGGCAGTCGGGTTCGGAGCTGTTTTTT.

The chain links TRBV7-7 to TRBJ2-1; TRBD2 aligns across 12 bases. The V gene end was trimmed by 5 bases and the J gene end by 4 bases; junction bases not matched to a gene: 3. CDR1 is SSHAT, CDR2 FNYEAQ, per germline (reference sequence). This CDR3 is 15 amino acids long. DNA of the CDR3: TGTGCCAGCAGCCGACTAGCGGGAGAGTACAATGAGCAGTTCTTC. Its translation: CASSRLAGEYNEQFF.

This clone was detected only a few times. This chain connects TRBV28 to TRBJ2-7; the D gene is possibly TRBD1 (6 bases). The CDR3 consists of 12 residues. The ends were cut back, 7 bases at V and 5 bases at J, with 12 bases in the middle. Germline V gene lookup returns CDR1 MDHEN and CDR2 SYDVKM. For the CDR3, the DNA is TGTGCCAGCACCCATACAGGGAACGAGCAGTACTTC. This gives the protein CASTHTGNEQYF.

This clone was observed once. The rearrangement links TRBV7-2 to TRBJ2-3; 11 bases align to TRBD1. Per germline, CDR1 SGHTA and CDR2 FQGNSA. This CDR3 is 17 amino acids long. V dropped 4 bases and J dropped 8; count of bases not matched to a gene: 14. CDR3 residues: CASSSPVGTGGTGTQYF. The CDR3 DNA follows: TGTGCCAGCAGCTCCCCCGTAGGGACAGGGGGGACGGGTACGCAGTATTTT.

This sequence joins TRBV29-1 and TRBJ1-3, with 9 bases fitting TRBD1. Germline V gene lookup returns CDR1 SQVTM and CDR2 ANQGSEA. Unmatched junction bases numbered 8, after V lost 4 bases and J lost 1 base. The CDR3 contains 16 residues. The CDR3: CSVGTGTGISGNTIYF. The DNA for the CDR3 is TGCAGCGTTGGGACCGGGACAGGGATATCTGGAAACACCATATATTTT.

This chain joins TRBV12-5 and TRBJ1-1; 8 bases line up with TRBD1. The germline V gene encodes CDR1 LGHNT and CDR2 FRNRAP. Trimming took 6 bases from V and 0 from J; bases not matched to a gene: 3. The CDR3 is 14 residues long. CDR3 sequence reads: CASGGGQVNTEAFF. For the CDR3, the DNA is TGTGCTAGTGGCGGGGGACAGGTGAACACTGAAGCTTTCTTT.

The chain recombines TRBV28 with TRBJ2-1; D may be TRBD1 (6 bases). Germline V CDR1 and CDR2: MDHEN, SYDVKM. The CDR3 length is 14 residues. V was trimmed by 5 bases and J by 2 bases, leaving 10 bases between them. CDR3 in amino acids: CASSPTGTYNEQFF. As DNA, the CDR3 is TGTGCCAGCAGTCCCACAGGGACCTACAATGAGCAGTTCTTC. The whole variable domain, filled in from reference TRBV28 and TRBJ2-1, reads DVKVTQSSRYLVKRTGEKVFLECVQDMDHENMFWYRQDPGLGLRLIYFSYDVKMKEKGDIPEGYSVSREKKERFSLILESASTNQTSMYLCASSPTGTYNEQFFGPGTRLTVL.

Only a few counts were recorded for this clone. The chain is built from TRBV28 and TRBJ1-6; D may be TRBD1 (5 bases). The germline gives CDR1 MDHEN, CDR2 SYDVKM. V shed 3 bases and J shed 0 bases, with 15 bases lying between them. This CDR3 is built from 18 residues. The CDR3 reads CASSLGQGIYSYNSPLHF. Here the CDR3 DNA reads TGTGCCAGCAGTTTGGGTCAGGGAATATACTCCTATAATTCACCCCTCCACTTT.

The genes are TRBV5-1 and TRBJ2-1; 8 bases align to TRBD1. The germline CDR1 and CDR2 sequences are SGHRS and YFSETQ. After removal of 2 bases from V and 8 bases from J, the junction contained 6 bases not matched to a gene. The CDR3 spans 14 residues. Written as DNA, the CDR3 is TGCGCCAGCAGCTTCGGACAGGGTAGCGATGAGCAGTTCTTC. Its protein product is CASSFGQGSDEQFF.

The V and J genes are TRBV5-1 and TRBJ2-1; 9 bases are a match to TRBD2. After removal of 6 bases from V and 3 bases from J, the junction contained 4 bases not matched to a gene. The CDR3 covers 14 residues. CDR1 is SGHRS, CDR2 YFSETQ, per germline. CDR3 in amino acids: CASKAGGNYNEQFF. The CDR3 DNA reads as TGCGCCAGCAAAGCGGGGGGCAACTACAATGAGCAGTTCTTC. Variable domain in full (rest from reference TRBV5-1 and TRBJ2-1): KAGVTQTPRYLIKTRGQQVTLSCSPISGHRSVSWYQQTPGQGLQFLFEYFSETQRNKGNFPGRFSGRQFSNSRSEMNVSTLELGDSALYLCASKAGGNYNEQFFGPGTRLTVL.

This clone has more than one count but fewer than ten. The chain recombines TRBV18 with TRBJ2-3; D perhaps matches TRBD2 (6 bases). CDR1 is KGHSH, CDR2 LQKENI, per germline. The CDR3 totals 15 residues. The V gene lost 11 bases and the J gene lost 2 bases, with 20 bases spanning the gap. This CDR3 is CAGGGLPGLTDTQYF. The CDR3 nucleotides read TGTGCCGGGGGAGGACTACCCGGCCTCACAGATACGCAGTATTTT.